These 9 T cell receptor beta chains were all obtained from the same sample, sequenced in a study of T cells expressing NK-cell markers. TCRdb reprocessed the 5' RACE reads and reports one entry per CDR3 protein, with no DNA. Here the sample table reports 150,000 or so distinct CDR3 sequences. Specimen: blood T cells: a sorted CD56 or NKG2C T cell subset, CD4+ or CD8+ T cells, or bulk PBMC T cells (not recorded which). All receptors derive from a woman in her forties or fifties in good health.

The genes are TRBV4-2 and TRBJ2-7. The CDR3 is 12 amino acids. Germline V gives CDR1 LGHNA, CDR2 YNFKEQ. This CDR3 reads CASSQVSYEQYF.

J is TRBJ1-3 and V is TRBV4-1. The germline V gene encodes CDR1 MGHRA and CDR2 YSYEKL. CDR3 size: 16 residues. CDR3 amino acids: CASSQLDLHSGNTIYF.

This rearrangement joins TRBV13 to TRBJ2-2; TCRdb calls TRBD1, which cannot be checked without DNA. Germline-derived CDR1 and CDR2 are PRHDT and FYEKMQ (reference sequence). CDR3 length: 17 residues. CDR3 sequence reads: CASSSRRDPRDTGELFF. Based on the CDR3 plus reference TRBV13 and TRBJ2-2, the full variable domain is AAGVIQSPRHLIKEKRETATLKCYPIPRHDTVYWYQQGPGQDPQFLISFYEKMQSDKGSIPDRFSAQQFSDYHSELNMSSLELGDSALYFCASSSRRDPRDTGELFFGEGSRLTVL.

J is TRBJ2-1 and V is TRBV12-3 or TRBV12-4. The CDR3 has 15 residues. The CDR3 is CASSLAREVSNEQFF.

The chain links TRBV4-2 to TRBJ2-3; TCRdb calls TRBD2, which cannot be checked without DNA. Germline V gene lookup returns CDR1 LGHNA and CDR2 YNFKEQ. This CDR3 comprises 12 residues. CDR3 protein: CASSQRADTQYF.

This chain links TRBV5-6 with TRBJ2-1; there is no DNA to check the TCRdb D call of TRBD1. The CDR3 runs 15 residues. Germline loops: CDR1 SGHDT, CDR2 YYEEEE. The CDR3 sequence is CASSLFLTVRSEQFF.

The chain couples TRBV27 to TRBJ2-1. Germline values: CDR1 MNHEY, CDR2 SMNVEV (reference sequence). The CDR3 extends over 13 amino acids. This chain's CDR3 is CASSTQRKNEQFF.

The CDR3 sequence is CASSLLYTGRRQPQHF. The V call is TRBV7-7, the J call TRBJ1-5; TCRdb's D call, TRBD1, is unchecked because there is no DNA. The length of the CDR3 is 16 residues. CDR1 and CDR2 (germline): SSHAT, FNYEAQ (reference sequence).

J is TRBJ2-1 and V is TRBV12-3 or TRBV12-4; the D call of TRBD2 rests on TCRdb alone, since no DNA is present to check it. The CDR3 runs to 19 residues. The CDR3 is CASIVPGLAGTQPYNEQFF.